The source of this T cell receptor (beta chain) is a study of blood T cell repertoires in COVID-19. As for the study in general: COVID-19 samples, acute and convalescent, were from the United States, Italy and Spain.

This table comes from immunoSEQ multiplex PCR, and its TCRdb copy is limited to in-frame clones, with some not included. The table lists 330,000 or so clones, about nine tenths of them singletons. Germline loops: CDR1 SEHNR, CDR2 FQNEAQ (reference sequence). This CDR3 has 19 amino acids. V gave up 5 bases and J gave up 2 bases; unmatched junction bases: 12. The TCR comes from a man aged 25 to 45 with COVID-19, enrolled during active disease. The chain joins TRBV7-9 to TRBJ2-7; 16 nucleotides agree with TRBD2. Sequenced: peripheral blood. The DNA for the CDR3 is TGTGCCAGCAGCCCCCCCTCCGGGACTAGCGGGAGGGGAACCTACGAGCAGTACTTC. Translating it yields CASSPPSGTSGRGTYEQYF.